Below are 7 T cell receptor beta chains sequenced from a single sample in a study of blood T cell repertoires in COVID-19. Assay: immunoSEQ multiplex PCR; the TCRdb copy retains only in-frame clones and omits some. The repertoire consists of around 260,000 clones, with around 87% occurring once and the leading ten covering about 5.2%. Sequences were obtained from peripheral blood. Receptor source: an older woman with COVID-19, enrolled during active disease.

The V and J genes are TRBV10-2 and TRBJ2-2, with a possible D match to TRBD1 (7 bases). This CDR3 is built from 17 residues. Germline assignment: CDR1 WSHSY and CDR2 SAAADI. V was cut by 3 bases and J by 2 bases, with 16 bases left in between. This CDR3 reads CASSEWQGGPNTGELFF. The CDR3 bases are TGCGCCAGCAGTGAATGGCAGGGGGGCCCTAACACCGGGGAGCTGTTTTTT.

This chain uses TRBV30 with TRBJ2-1; no firm D call. Trimming pared 5 bases from V and 0 bases from J, leaving 8 bases between. This CDR3 contains 13 residues. Germline assignment: CDR1 GTSNPN and CDR2 SVGIG (reference sequence). CDR3 in amino acids: CAWSYSSYNEQFF. For the CDR3, the DNA is TGTGCCTGGTCATACAGCTCCTACAATGAGCAGTTCTTC.

On this clone: Other nucleotide sequences in the sample specify the same CDR3. The rearrangement uses TRBV5-1 and TRBJ2-3; a possible D gene is TRBD2 (6 bases). The V end lost 2 bases, the J end lost 0 bases, and 10 bases lay between the germline ends. The CDR3 loop spans 15 amino acids. Germline loops: CDR1 SGHRS, CDR2 YFSETQ. CDR3: CASSFGGPSTDTQYF. As DNA, the CDR3 is TGCGCCAGCAGCTTCGGGGGACCTAGCACAGATACGCAGTATTTT.

For the CDR3, the DNA is TGTGCCAGCAGCCCCGGACTGCCCGATGGCTACACCTTC. Translation gives CASSPGLPDGYTF. The J gene is TRBJ1-2, the V gene TRBV21-1. TRBV21-1 is flagged as a pseudogene. The CDR3 runs to 13 residues.

This chain connects TRBV11-2 to TRBJ2-1; 10 nucleotides align to TRBD1. The CDR3 is 17 residues long. Trimming took 3 bases from V and 4 from J; bases not matched to a gene: 9. The germline CDR1 and CDR2 sequences are SGHAT and FQNNGV. The CDR3 DNA reads TGTGCCAGCAGCTTTTTAGGGGGACAGGGGACTTACAATGAGCAGTTCTTC. Encoded protein: CASSFLGGQGTYNEQFF.

Notes on this clone: One junction end disagrees with the germline gene, perhaps due to a read error. This chain connects TRBV24-1 to TRBJ2-2, with 10 bases fitting TRBD2. The CDR3 extends over 19 amino acids. Germline V lookup: CDR1 KGHDR, CDR2 SFDVKD. For the CDR3, the DNA is TGTGCCACCAGTGCCAAAACGCCCCTTCCGGGACTAGCGTATCGGGGAGCTGTTTTT. This sequence encodes CATSAKTPLPGLAYRGAVF.

The chain couples TRBV4-1 to TRBJ2-7, with TRBD2 identical over 10 bases. CDR1 and CDR2 (germline): MGHRA, YSYEKL. The CDR3 extends over 17 amino acids. The J segment lost 5 bases and the V segment lost 0 bases, leaving 10 bases of the junction unmatched. CDR3 coding DNA: TGCGCCAGCAGCCAAGATCTTAGAGCGGGAGGGCGGAACGAGCAGTACTTC. As protein: CASSQDLRAGGRNEQYF.